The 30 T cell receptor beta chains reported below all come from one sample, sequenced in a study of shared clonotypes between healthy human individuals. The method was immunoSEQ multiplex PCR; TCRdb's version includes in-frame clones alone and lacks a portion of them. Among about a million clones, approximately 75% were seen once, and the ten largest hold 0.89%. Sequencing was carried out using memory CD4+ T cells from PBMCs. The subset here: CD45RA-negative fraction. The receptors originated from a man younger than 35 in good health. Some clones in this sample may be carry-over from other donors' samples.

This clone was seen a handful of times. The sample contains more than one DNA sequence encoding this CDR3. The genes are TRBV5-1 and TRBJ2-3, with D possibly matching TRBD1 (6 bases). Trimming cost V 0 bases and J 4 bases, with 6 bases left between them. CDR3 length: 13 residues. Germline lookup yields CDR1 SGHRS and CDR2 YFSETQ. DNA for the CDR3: TGCGCCAGCAGCTTGGGACAGGCAGATACGCAGTATTTT. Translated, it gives CASSLGQADTQYF.

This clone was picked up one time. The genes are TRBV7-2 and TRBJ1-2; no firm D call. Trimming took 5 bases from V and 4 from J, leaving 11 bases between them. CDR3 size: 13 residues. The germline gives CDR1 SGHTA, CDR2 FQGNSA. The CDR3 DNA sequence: TGTGCCAGCAGCACCCGGGAACGCTATGGCTACACCTTC. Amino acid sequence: CASSTRERYGYTF.

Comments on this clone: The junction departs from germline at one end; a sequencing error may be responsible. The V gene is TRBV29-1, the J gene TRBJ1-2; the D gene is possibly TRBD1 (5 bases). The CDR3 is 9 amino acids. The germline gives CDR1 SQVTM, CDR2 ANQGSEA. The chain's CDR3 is CSAVGVKHF. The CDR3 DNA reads TGCAGCGCTGTGGGGGTGAAGCACTTC. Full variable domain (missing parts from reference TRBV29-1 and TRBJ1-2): SAVISQKPSRDICQRGTSLTIQCQVDSQVTMMFWYRQQPGQSLTLIATANQGSEATYESGFVIDKFPISRPNLTFSTLTVSNMSPEDSSIYLCSAVGVKHFGSGTRLTVV.

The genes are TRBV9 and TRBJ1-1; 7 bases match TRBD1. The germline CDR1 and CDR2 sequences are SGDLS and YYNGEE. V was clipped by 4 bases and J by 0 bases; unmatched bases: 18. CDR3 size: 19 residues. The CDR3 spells CASSKDRVTASGMNTEAFF. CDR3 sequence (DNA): TGTGCCAGCAGCAAAGACAGGGTAACGGCAAGCGGAATGAACACTGAAGCTTTCTTT.

CDR3 nucleotide sequence: TGTGCCAGCAGTCTTGGCGCTAGCGGCTCCTACGAGCAGTACTTC. Its protein product is CASSLGASGSYEQYF. This chain uses TRBV28 with TRBJ2-7; 7 nucleotides line up with TRBD2. CDR1 MDHEN and CDR2 SYDVKM come from the germline V gene. The CDR3 runs 15 residues. The ends lost 5 bases at V and 0 bases at J; junction bases unmatched: 7.

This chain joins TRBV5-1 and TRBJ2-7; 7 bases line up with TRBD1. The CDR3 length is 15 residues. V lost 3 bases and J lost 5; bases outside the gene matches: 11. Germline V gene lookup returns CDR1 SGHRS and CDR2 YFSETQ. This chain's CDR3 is CASSSQQGRRDEQYF. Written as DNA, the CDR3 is TGCGCCAGCAGCTCGCAACAGGGGCGCCGCGACGAGCAGTACTTC.

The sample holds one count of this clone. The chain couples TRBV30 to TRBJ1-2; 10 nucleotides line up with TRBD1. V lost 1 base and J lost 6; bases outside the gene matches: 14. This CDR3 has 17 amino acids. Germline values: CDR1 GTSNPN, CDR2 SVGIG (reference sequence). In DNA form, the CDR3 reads TGTGCCTGGAGTGCCCCCGGGACAGGGGTGAAAAGGAATGGCTACACCTTC. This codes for CAWSAPGTGVKRNGYTF.

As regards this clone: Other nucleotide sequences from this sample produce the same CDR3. CDR3 sequence reads: CASTSGQGSEKLFF. The CDR3 region has the DNA TGTGCCAGCACATCAGGACAGGGGAGTGAAAAACTGTTTTTT. The rearrangement uses TRBV28 and TRBJ1-4; 9 bases align to TRBD1. V was clipped by 7 bases and J by 7 bases; unmatched bases: 7. CDR3 length: 14 residues. Looked up from germline, CDR1 is MDHEN and CDR2 is SYDVKM. The full variable domain, in which reference TRBV28 and TRBJ1-4 provide the parts outside the CDR3, is DVKVTQSSRYLVKRTGEKVFLECVQDMDHENMFWYRQDPGLGLRLIYFSYDVKMKEKGDIPEGYSVSREKKERFSLILESASTNQTSMYLCASTSGQGSEKLFFGSGTQLSVL.

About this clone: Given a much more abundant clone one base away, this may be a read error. The CDR3 spells CASSLGQNNEQFF. For the CDR3, the DNA is TGTGCCAGCAGCTTAGGGCAGAACAATGAGCAGTTCTTC. This chain uses TRBV7-8 with TRBJ2-1; D is unclear. The ends were cut back, 1 base at V and 5 bases at J, with 6 bases in the middle. CDR1 is SGHVS and CDR2 is FQNEAQ in the germline V gene. The CDR3 sequence is 13 residues long.

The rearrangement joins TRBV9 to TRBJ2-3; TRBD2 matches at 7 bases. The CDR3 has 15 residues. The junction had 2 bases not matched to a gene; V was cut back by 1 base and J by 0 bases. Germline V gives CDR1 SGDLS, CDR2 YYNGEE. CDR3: CASSVMGGSTDTQYF. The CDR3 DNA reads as TGTGCCAGCAGCGTAATGGGAGGGAGCACAGATACGCAGTATTTT. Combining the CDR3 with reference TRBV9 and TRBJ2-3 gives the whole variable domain DSGVTQTPKHLITATGQRVTLRCSPRSGDLSVYWYQQSLDQGLQFLIQYYNGEERAKGNILERFSAQQFPDLHSELNLSSLELGDSALYFCASSVMGGSTDTQYFGPGTRLTVL.

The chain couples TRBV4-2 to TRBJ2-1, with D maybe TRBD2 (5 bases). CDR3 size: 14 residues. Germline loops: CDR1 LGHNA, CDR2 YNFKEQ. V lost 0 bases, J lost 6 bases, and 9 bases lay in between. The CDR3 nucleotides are TGTGCCAGCAGCCAAGATGTTCTAGCCAATGAGCAGTTCTTC. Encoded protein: CASSQDVLANEQFF.

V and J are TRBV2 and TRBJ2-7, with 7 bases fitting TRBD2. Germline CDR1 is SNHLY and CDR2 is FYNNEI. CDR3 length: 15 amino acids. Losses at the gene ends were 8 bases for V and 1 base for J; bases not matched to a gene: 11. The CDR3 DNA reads TGTGCCAGCTGTCTTTTCTCTAGCGGTTCCTACGAGCAGTACTTC. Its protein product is CASCLFSSGSYEQYF.

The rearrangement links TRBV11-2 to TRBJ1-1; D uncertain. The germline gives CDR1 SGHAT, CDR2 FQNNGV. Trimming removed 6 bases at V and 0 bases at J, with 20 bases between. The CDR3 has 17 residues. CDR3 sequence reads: CASSRSIIGIMNTEAFF. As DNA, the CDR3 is TGTGCCAGCAGTCGATCCATCATAGGGATCATGAACACTGAAGCTTTCTTT.

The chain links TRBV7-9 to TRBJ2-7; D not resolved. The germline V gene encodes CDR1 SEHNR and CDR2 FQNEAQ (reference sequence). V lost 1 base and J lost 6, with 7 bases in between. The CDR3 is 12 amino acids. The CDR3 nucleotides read TGTGCCAGCAGCTTAGATGTACCCGAGCAGTACTTC. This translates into CASSLDVPEQYF.

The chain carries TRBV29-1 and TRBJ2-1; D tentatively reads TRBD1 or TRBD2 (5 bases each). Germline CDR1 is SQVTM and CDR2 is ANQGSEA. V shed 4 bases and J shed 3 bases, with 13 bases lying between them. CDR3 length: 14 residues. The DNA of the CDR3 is TGCAGCGTTGCCTATAGGGACGGCTACAATGAGCAGTTCTTC. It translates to CSVAYRDGYNEQFF.

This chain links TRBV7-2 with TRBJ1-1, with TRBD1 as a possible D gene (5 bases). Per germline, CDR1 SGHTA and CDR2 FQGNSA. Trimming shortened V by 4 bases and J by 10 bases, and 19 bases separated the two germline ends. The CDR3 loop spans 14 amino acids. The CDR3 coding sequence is TGTGCCAGCAGCTCATTAAACCCCAGGGTTAGAGCTTTCTTT. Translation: CASSSLNPRVRAFF.

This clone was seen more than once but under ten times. The CDR3 region has the DNA TGTGCCAGCAGACTACAGGGTATCGGCTACGAGCAGTACTTC. Encoded protein: CASRLQGIGYEQYF. The gene calls are TRBV27 and TRBJ2-7, with D maybe TRBD1 (6 bases). V was clipped by 6 bases and J by 3 bases, with 15 bases between them. CDR3 length: 14 residues. Germline V CDR1 and CDR2: MNHEY, SMNVEV (reference sequence).

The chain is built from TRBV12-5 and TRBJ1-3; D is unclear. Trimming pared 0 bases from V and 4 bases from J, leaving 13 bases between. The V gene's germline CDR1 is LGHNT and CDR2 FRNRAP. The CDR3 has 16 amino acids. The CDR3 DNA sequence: TGTGCTAGTGGTTTGGTACCGGGGAGAGCCGGAAACACCATATATTTT. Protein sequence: CASGLVPGRAGNTIYF.

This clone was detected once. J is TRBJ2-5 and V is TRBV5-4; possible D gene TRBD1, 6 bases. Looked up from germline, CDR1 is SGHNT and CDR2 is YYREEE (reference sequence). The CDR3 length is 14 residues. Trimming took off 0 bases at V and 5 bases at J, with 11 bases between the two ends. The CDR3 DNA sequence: TGTGCCAGCAGCTTGGGGACAGTAAAGGAGACCCAGTACTTC. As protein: CASSLGTVKETQYF.

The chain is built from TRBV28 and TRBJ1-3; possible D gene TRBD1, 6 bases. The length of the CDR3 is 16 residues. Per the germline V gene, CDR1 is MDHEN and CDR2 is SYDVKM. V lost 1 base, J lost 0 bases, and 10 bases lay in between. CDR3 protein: CASSLSGVNSGNTIYF. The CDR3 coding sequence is TGTGCCAGCAGTTTATCAGGGGTCAACTCTGGAAACACCATATATTTT.

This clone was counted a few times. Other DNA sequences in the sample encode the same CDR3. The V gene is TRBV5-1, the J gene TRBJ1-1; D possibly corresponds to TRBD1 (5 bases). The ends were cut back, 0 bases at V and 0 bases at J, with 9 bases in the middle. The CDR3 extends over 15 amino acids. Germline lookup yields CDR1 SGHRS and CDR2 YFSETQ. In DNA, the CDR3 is TGCGCCAGCAGCTTGGCCGGGGCAGTGAACACTGAAGCTTTCTTT. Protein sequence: CASSLAGAVNTEAFF.

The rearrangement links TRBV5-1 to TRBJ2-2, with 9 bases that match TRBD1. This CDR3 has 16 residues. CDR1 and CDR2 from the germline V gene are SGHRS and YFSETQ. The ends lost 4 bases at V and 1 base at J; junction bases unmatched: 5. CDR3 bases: TGCGCCAGCAGCCCAGGACAGGGGTTGAACACCGGGGAGCTGTTTTTT. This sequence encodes CASSPGQGLNTGELFF.

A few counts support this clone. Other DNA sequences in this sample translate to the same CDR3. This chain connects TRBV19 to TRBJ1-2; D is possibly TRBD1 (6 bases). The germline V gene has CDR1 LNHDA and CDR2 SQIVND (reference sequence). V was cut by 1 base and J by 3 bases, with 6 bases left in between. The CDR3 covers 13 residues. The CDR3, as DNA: TGTGCCAGTAGTATAGGACAGGACTATGGCTACACCTTC. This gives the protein CASSIGQDYGYTF. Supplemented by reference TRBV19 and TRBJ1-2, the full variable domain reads DGGITQSPKYLFRKEGQNVTLSCEQNLNHDAMYWYRQDPGQGLRLIYYSQIVNDFQKGDIAEGYSVSREKKESFPLTVTSAQKNPTAFYLCASSIGQDYGYTFGSGTRLTVV.

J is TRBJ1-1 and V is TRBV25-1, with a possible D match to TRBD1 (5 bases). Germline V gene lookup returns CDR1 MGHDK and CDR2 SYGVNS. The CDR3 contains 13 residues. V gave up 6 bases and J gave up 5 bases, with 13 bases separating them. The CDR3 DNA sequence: TGTGCCAGCAGGGCACGATCAGGGACTGAAGCTTTCTTT. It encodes CASRARSGTEAFF.

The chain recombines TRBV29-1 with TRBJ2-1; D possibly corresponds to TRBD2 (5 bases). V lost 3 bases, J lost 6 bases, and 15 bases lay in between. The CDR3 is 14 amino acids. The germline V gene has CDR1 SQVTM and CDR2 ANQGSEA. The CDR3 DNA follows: TGCAGCGTTGACGGCGTGGGAGTTCGCAATGAGCAGTTCTTC. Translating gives CSVDGVGVRNEQFF.

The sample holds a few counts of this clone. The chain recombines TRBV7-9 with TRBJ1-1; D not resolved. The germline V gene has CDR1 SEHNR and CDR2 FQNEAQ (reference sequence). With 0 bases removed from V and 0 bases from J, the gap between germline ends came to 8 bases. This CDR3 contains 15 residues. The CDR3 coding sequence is TGTGCCAGCAGCTTAGCCGCGACTGTGAACACTGAAGCTTTCTTT. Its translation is CASSLAATVNTEAFF.

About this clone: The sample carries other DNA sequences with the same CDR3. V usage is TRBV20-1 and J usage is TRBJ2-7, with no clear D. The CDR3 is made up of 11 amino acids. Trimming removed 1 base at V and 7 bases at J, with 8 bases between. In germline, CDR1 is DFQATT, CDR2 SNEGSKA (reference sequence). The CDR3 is CSARGPREQYF. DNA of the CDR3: TGCAGTGCTAGAGGGCCGCGGGAGCAGTACTTC.

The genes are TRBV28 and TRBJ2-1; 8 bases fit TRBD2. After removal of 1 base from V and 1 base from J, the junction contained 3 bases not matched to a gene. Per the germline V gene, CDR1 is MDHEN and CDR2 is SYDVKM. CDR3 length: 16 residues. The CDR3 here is CASSLSAGASYNEQFF. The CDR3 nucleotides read TGTGCCAGCAGTTTATCAGCGGGAGCGTCCTACAATGAGCAGTTCTTC.

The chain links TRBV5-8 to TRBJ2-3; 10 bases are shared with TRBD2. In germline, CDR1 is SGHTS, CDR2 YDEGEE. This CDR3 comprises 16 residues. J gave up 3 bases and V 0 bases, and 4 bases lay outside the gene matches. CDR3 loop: CASSLGASGSTDTQYF. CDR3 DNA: TGTGCCAGCAGCTTGGGGGCTAGCGGGAGTACAGATACGCAGTATTTT.

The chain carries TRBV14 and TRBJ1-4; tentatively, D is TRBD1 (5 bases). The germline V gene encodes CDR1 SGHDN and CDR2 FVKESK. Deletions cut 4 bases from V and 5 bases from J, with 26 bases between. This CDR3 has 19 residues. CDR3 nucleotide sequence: TGTGCCAGCAGCCCCGGTCTTATCGGGAAGGGGAGGATCAATGAAAAACTGTTTTTT. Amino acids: CASSPGLIGKGRINEKLFF.